One T cell receptor beta chain is described in this entry. Antigen specificity is unknown. The donor cohort consisted entirely of Caucasian adults residing in Nashville, Tennessee. CD4+ cells were split into CD45RA+ naive and CD45RA-negative memory subsets. Libraries were prepared by immunoSEQ multiplex PCR; TCRdb keeps only in-frame clonotypes and omits some of them. The sample lists about 2.4 million clones, under 95% occurring once. The sample comes from a study of shared clonotypes between healthy human individuals. On the study more broadly: Aged 18 to 49, the donors were two women and a few men. Study results and caveats: What rarefaction showed was incomplete sorted-subset sequencing despite large depth.

J lost 6 bases, V lost 2 bases, and 10 bases had no gene match. Per germline, CDR1 SGHTA and CDR2 FQGNSA. The CDR3 has 16 amino acids. The chain employs TRBV7-2 and TRBJ2-1, with 7 bases fitting TRBD2. The source material was naive CD4+ T cells from PBMCs. Subset given: CD45RA+ positively selected. The TCR originated in a young man in good health. Some clones in this sample may be carry-over from other donors' samples. For the CDR3, the DNA is TGTGCCAGCAGCTTATTCCAGCGGGAACCTGGCAATGAGCAGTTCTTC. It yields the protein CASSLFQREPGNEQFF.